The 27 T cell receptor beta chains below were found in one sample sequenced in a study of T cell responses to AZD1222 COVID-19 vaccine. Generated by immunoSEQ multiplex PCR, the TCRdb table keeps only in-frame clones and is missing some. Found here are about 110,000 clones, about 86% of them singletons; the top ten hold about 3%. The sample here was peripheral blood, taken on day 0 of AZD1222 vaccination. The receptors here all came from an adult in good health.

The CDR3 spells CASSPSPLEQYF. CDR3 nucleotide sequence: TGTGCCAGCAGCCCCTCCCCTCTCGAGCAGTACTTC. The rearrangement uses TRBV12-3 or TRBV12-4 and TRBJ2-7; D call uncertain. Trimming removed 6 bases from V and 6 bases from J, with 12 bases in between. This CDR3 has 12 residues.

This clone came up once. The chain combines TRBV5-1 with TRBJ2-5, with D tentatively TRBD1 or TRBD2 (5 bases each). The V end lost 4 bases, the J end lost 2 bases, and 18 bases lay between the germline ends. Per the germline V gene, CDR1 is SGHRS and CDR2 is YFSETQ. This CDR3 is built from 16 residues. CDR3 residues: CASSVQGVGEQETQYF. CDR3 coding DNA: TGCGCCAGCAGCGTTCAGGGAGTCGGGGAACAAGAGACCCAGTACTTC. Looking up the rest from reference TRBV5-1 and TRBJ2-5 gives the full variable domain: KAGVTQTPRYLIKTRGQQVTLSCSPISGHRSVSWYQQTPGQGLQFLFEYFSETQRNKGNFPGRFSGRQFSNSRSEMNVSTLELGDSALYLCASSVQGVGEQETQYFGPGTRLLVL.

The chain employs TRBV10-3 and TRBJ2-1; 8 bases align to TRBD2. The ends lost 8 bases at V and 5 bases at J; junction bases unmatched: 14. Germline V gene data show CDR1 as ENHRY and CDR2 as SYGVKD. The CDR3 extends over 16 amino acids. For the CDR3, the DNA is TGTGCCATCGGACCGATAGTGTCGGGGGGGAACAATGAGCAGTTCTTC. Translation gives CAIGPIVSGGNNEQFF.

V gene TRBV6-2 or TRBV6-3 combines with J gene TRBJ1-1; D is possibly TRBD1 (6 bases). The CDR3 length is 18 residues. V dropped 2 bases and J dropped 0 bases, with 19 bases sitting between them. Germline CDR1 reads MNHEY; CDR2 reads SVGEGT. The CDR3 reads CASSYPSTGLILNTEAFF. The CDR3 DNA follows: TGTGCCAGCAGTTACCCGTCGACAGGCCTAATCCTGAACACTGAAGCTTTCTTT.

The chain employs TRBV2 and TRBJ1-4; D may be TRBD1 (5 bases). Deletions cut 8 bases from V and 8 bases from J, with 18 bases between. Looked up from germline, CDR1 is SNHLY and CDR2 is FYNNEI. This CDR3 is built from 14 residues. The CDR3 coding sequence is TGTGCCAGCTCCTACCAGGGTTGGGTCGAAAAACTGTTTTTT. Amino acid sequence: CASSYQGWVEKLFF.

The chain has TRBV3-1 (or the pseudogene TRBV3-2) and TRBJ1-6; D is ambiguous. CDR1 and CDR2 from the germline V gene are LGHDT and YNNKEL (reference sequence). The V end lost 0 bases, the J end lost 6 bases, and 6 bases lay between the germline ends. CDR3 length: 14 amino acids. The CDR3 sequence: CASSQDLANSPLHF. The CDR3, as DNA: TGTGCCAGCAGCCAAGATCTGGCTAATTCACCCCTCCACTTT.

The rearrangement uses TRBV2 and TRBJ2-7; D is undetermined. The germline CDR1 and CDR2 sequences are SNHLY and FYNNEI. CDR3 size: 12 residues. V lost 6 bases and J lost 2, with 8 bases in between. The CDR3 loop is CASRGSPYEQYF. CDR3 coding DNA: TGTGCCAGCAGGGGCAGCCCCTACGAGCAGTACTTC.

This sequence joins TRBV15 and TRBJ1-5; D gene unclear. Germline V gene data show CDR1 as LNHNV and CDR2 as YYDKDF (reference sequence). This CDR3 is built from 13 residues. The ends were cut back, 0 bases at V and 5 bases at J, with 5 bases in the middle. CDR3 DNA sequence: TGTGCCACCAGCAGAGAACTTGATCAGCCCCAGCATTTT. This translates into CATSRELDQPQHF.

Only one count was recorded for this clone. The V call is TRBV5-1, the J call TRBJ2-4; a possible D gene is TRBD2 (5 bases). CDR1 and CDR2 (germline): SGHRS, YFSETQ. This CDR3 comprises 15 residues. Trimming cost V 4 bases and J 7 bases, with 18 bases left between them. The CDR3 protein is CASSPTGVSGNIQYF. DNA of the CDR3: TGCGCCAGCAGCCCGACCGGGGTATCCGGGAACATTCAGTACTTC.

The rearrangement joins TRBV4-1 to TRBJ1-5, with a tentative D call TRBD1 (6 bases). The V gene lost 4 bases and the J gene lost 0 bases, with 13 bases spanning the gap. CDR3 length equals 16 residues. CDR1 MGHRA and CDR2 YSYEKL come from the germline V gene. This CDR3 reads CASSLEGVPSNQPQHF. The CDR3, as DNA: TGCGCCAGCAGCCTAGAGGGGGTACCTAGCAATCAGCCCCAGCATTTT.

This sequence joins TRBV19 and TRBJ1-6; D uncertain. V was pared by 4 bases and J by 11 bases, with 15 bases between. The CDR3 is 14 amino acids. Germline lookup yields CDR1 LNHDA and CDR2 SQIVND (reference sequence). CDR3 sequence reads: CASSTQQYRAPLHF. The CDR3 DNA follows: TGTGCCAGTAGTACACAACAATATCGCGCACCCCTCCACTTT. Full variable domain (remainder filled in from reference TRBV19 and TRBJ1-6): DGGITQSPKYLFRKEGQNVTLSCEQNLNHDAMYWYRQDPGQGLRLIYYSQIVNDFQKGDIAEGYSVSREKKESFPLTVTSAQKNPTAFYLCASSTQQYRAPLHFGNGTRLTVT.

A remark on this clone: One junction end disagrees with the germline gene, perhaps due to a read error. The V call is TRBV18, the J call TRBJ2-1; tentative D call: TRBD1 (5 bases). The CDR3 totals 13 residues. The germline gives CDR1 KGHSH, CDR2 LQKENI. CDR3 sequence: CASSPQTDNEQFF. The CDR3 coding sequence is TGTGCCAGCTCCCCACAGACAGACAATGAGCAGTTCTTC.

The rearrangement joins TRBV24-1 to TRBJ2-2; unclear D gene. Germline V gives CDR1 KGHDR, CDR2 SFDVKD. The CDR3 consists of 13 residues. V was shortened by 5 bases and J by 4 bases, with 7 bases between the two germline ends. CDR3 sequence: CATSVRVTGELFF. CDR3 in DNA: TGTGCCACCAGTGTACGGGTCACCGGGGAGCTGTTTTTT.

This chain links TRBV10-3 with TRBJ1-6, with TRBD1 as a possible D gene (6 bases). The V end lost 3 bases, the J end lost 7 bases, and 13 bases lay between the germline ends. There are 15 residues in the CDR3. CDR1 ENHRY and CDR2 SYGVKD come from the germline V gene. The DNA for the CDR3 is TGTGCCATCAGTGAAGGGGGGGCTGGAAATTCACCCCTCCACTTT. This encodes CAISEGGAGNSPLHF.

This clone was counted only a few times. This sequence joins TRBV2 and TRBJ1-3, with TRBD1 matching over 7 bases. This CDR3 is 17 amino acids long. Germline-derived CDR1 and CDR2 are SNHLY and FYNNEI. The V segment lost 3 bases and the J segment 0 bases; nucleotides outside the gene matches: 8. For the CDR3, the DNA is TGTGCCAGCAGTGACCTACAGGGGCCTCGCTCTGGAAACACCATATATTTT. Protein: CASSDLQGPRSGNTIYF.

The chain recombines TRBV5-5 with TRBJ1-5; D perhaps matches TRBD1 (5 bases). The CDR3 totals 15 residues. Germline CDR1 is SGHKS and CDR2 is YYEKEE (reference sequence). V lost 5 bases and J 2 bases, leaving 14 bases between the germline ends. The DNA for the CDR3 is TGTGCCAGCAGTACGGGACCGGGGCGCAATCAGCCCCAGCATTTT. Its translation is CASSTGPGRNQPQHF. Based on the CDR3 plus reference TRBV5-5 and TRBJ1-5, the full variable domain is DAGVTQSPTHLIKTRGQQVTLRCSPISGHKSVSWYQQVLGQGPQFIFQYYEKEERGRGNFPDRFSARQFPNYSSELNVNALLLGDSALYLCASSTGPGRNQPQHFGDGTRLSIL.

The V call is TRBV5-1, the J call TRBJ2-1; 8 bases agree with TRBD1. CDR3 length equals 15 residues. Germline CDR1 and CDR2: SGHRS and YFSETQ. V was clipped by 6 bases and J by 3 bases; unmatched bases: 8. The CDR3 is CASMRQGAVYNEQFF. In nucleotides, the CDR3 is TGCGCCAGCATGAGGCAGGGGGCGGTCTACAATGAGCAGTTCTTC.

The V and J genes are TRBV12-5 and TRBJ2-3; D is possibly TRBD1 (6 bases). V was trimmed by 6 bases and J by 0 bases, leaving 16 bases between them. Germline values: CDR1 LGHNT, CDR2 FRNRAP. CDR3 length equals 16 residues. The CDR3 loop is CASGPTGTRSTDTQYF. CDR3 sequence (DNA): TGTGCTAGTGGCCCAACCGGGACAAGAAGCACAGATACGCAGTATTTT.

The gene calls are TRBV28 and TRBJ2-1, with TRBD2 matching over 15 bases. This CDR3 is 18 amino acids long. Trimming cost V 4 bases and J 4 bases; bases outside gene matches: 8. Germline assignment: CDR1 MDHEN and CDR2 SYDVKM. CDR3 region: CASSSPGLAGGGYNEQFF. The CDR3 region has the DNA TGTGCCAGCAGTTCCCCGGGACTAGCGGGGGGAGGTTACAATGAGCAGTTCTTC.

The CDR3 spells CASSYEAGNNEQFF. For the CDR3, the DNA is TGTGCCAGCAGTTACGAGGCAGGGAACAATGAGCAGTTCTTC. V and J are TRBV6-5 and TRBJ2-1, with a possible D match to TRBD1 (5 bases). Looked up from germline, CDR1 is MNHEY and CDR2 is SVGAGI. The CDR3 is made up of 14 amino acids. With 2 bases removed from V and 5 bases from J, the gap between germline ends came to 10 bases.

This chain joins TRBV2 and TRBJ1-1, with TRBD1 identical over 8 bases. The CDR3 contains 14 residues. CDR1 and CDR2 from the germline V gene are SNHLY and FYNNEI. Trimming removed 8 bases from V and 5 bases from J; junction bases left unmatched: 10. The CDR3 protein is CASGPGGFGTEAFF. The CDR3 nucleotides are TGTGCCAGCGGCCCAGGGGGCTTTGGTACTGAAGCTTTCTTT.

The chain is built from TRBV18 and TRBJ1-1; D remains ambiguous. This CDR3 is 15 amino acids long. V gave up 3 bases and J gave up 1 base, with 12 bases separating them. Germline V lookup: CDR1 KGHSH, CDR2 LQKENI. CDR3 sequence: CASSPLLSENTEAFF. The CDR3 DNA sequence: TGTGCCAGCTCACCCCTATTGTCAGAGAACACTGAAGCTTTCTTT.

The chain is built from TRBV9 and TRBJ2-3, with 8 bases fitting TRBD1. V lost 0 bases and J lost 1; bases outside the gene matches: 7. This CDR3 has 17 amino acids. Germline CDR1 and CDR2: SGDLS and YYNGEE. CDR3 amino acids: CASSVGAGGDRTDTQYF. The CDR3 DNA sequence: TGTGCCAGCAGCGTAGGGGCAGGGGGCGACCGCACAGATACGCAGTATTTT.

The rearrangement links TRBV7-2 to TRBJ1-1, with D maybe TRBD1 (5 bases). V was shortened by 8 bases and J by 5 bases, with 15 bases between the two germline ends. The germline CDR1 and CDR2 sequences are SGHTA and FQGNSA. This CDR3 region has 13 residues. Written as DNA, the CDR3 is TGTGCCAGCGAAGAAATGGGGGGGACTGAAGCTTTCTTT. Amino acid sequence: CASEEMGGTEAFF. Variable domain in full (rest from reference TRBV7-2 and TRBJ1-1): GAGVSQSPSNKVTEKGKDVELRCDPISGHTALYWYRQSLGQGLEFLIYFQGNSAPDKSGLPSDRFSAERTGGSVSTLTIQRTQQEDSAVYLCASEEMGGTEAFFGQGTRLTVV.

The chain uses TRBV5-1 and TRBJ1-5; TRBD1 is a possible D gene (6 bases). Germline V CDR1 and CDR2: SGHRS, YFSETQ. Trimming took off 4 bases at V and 4 bases at J, with 12 bases between the two ends. This CDR3 comprises 14 residues. CDR3 in amino acids: CASSPDRENQPQHF. CDR3 nucleotide sequence: TGCGCCAGCAGCCCGGACAGAGAAAATCAGCCCCAGCATTTT.

CDR3 DNA: TGTGCCAGCACACTCAGGGGGGGCCCATATCAGCCCCAGCATTTT. Encoded protein: CASTLRGGPYQPQHF. The chain combines TRBV28 with TRBJ1-5, with 7 bases identical to TRBD1. J lost 5 bases, V lost 7 bases, and 11 bases had no gene match. This CDR3 has 15 residues. The germline CDR1 and CDR2 sequences are MDHEN and SYDVKM. The complete variable domain, with remaining parts taken from reference TRBV28 and TRBJ1-5, reads DVKVTQSSRYLVKRTGEKVFLECVQDMDHENMFWYRQDPGLGLRLIYFSYDVKMKEKGDIPEGYSVSREKKERFSLILESASTNQTSMYLCASTLRGGPYQPQHFGDGTRLSIL.

This rearrangement joins TRBV7-9 to TRBJ1-1; possibly TRBD1 for D (5 bases). The CDR3 has 15 residues. With 3 bases removed from V and 5 bases from J, the gap between germline ends came to 16 bases. Germline V gives CDR1 SEHNR, CDR2 FQNEAQ (reference sequence). This CDR3 reads CASSFRPLRETEAFF. The CDR3 DNA follows: TGTGCCAGCAGCTTTAGACCACTCAGGGAAACTGAAGCTTTCTTT. Looking up the rest from reference TRBV7-9 and TRBJ1-1 gives the full variable domain: DTGVSQNPRHKITKRGQNVTFRCDPISEHNRLYWYRQTLGQGPEFLTYFQNEAQLEKSRLLSDRFSAERPKGSFSTLEIQRTEQGDSAMYLCASSFRPLRETEAFFGQGTRLTVV.